The sequence of this T cell receptor beta chain was determined in a study of cytomegalovirus exposure and HLA in healthy donors. Germline lookup yields CDR1 SEHNR and CDR2 FQNEAQ (reference sequence). V was pared by 2 bases and J by 7 bases, with 10 bases of the junction left unmatched. This CDR3 is built from 16 residues. PCR primers comprised 60 Vbeta and 13 Jbeta primers. Clones were read by immunoSEQ multiplex PCR, and TCRdb kept only the in-frame ones, dropping some. Here the sample spans about 190,000 clones, approximately 77% being singletons. The sequenced sample was PBMCs. The receptor was isolated from a man aged 40-49 years in good health and CMV-seropositive. The gene calls are TRBV7-9 and TRBJ1-4; the match to TRBD1 covers 7 bases. In DNA form, the CDR3 reads TGTGCCAGCAGCTTACTGCCCGGGACAGCTCGTGAAAAACTGTTTTTT. It is translated as CASSLLPGTAREKLFF.